The entry that follows covers one T cell receptor (beta chain) sequence. Its antigen is unknown. V lost 7 bases to trimming and J lost 0 bases, with 12 bases between them. The CDR3 is made up of 14 amino acids. Germline CDR1 is SNHLY and CDR2 is FYNNEI. A J-beta primer mix and a sample-barcoded 5' primer were used in a second PCR of roughly 6 to 12 cycles. TCRdb reprocessed the 5' RACE reads via MiXCR and lists one record per CDR3 protein. The table has about 1.8 million distinct CDR3 sequences, around 48% seen once; the top ten hold approximately 2.1%. The authors drew approximately 10 milliliters of peripheral blood from each donor. The data derive from a study of blood T cells in healthy people across ages. Overall study results and limits: Compared with aged donors, long-lived donors showed fewer expanded clones, suggesting selection. With unsorted PBMCs, a conclusive comparison of naive versus antigen-experienced cells was not possible.

The receptor was isolated from a woman in her thirties or forties in good health. The chain uses TRBV2 and TRBJ1-2; no definite D call. Sequenced sample: blood. The CDR3 bases are TGTGCCAGCACGTACACCGGTCCTAACTATGGCTACACCTTC. It encodes CASTYTGPNYGYTF.